Below are 30 T cell receptor beta chains sequenced from a single sample in a study of blood T cells in healthy people across ages. A sample-barcoded 5' primer and a J-beta primer mix were used in a second PCR of roughly 7 to 12 cycles. TCRdb itself ran the 5' RACE reads through MiXCR, one entry per CDR3 protein. The sample has more than 700,000 distinct CDR3 sequences, approximately 55% seen once. The material sequenced was blood. The origin of the receptors is a man older than 75 in good health.

This clonotype was recorded only once. The gene calls are TRBV14 and TRBJ2-5; 7 bases are shared with TRBD1. The end of the DNA fits TRBJ2-4 better, so the J call may be wrong. This CDR3 comprises 15 residues. In germline, CDR1 is SGHDN, CDR2 FVKESK. CDR3 in amino acids: CASSQVGQSLNIQYF. The CDR3 DNA follows: TGTGCCAGCAGCCAAGTGGGACAGAGCCTTAACATTCAGTACTTC.

J is TRBJ2-7 and V is TRBV24-1; TRBD1 aligns across 7 bases. This CDR3 is 12 amino acids long. The V gene end was trimmed by 9 bases and the J gene end by 3 bases; junction bases not matched to a gene: 4. From germline, CDR1 is KGHDR and CDR2 SFDVKD. The DNA of the CDR3 is TGTGCCACCCGGGACAGTGGCTACGAGCAGTACTTC. This sequence encodes CATRDSGYEQYF.

This sequence joins TRBV6-6 and TRBJ2-3; 10 bases are a match to TRBD2. Germline values: CDR1 MNHNY, CDR2 SVGAGI (reference sequence). The CDR3 extends over 14 amino acids. The ends lost 5 bases at V and 6 bases at J; junction bases unmatched: 5. The CDR3 is CASSQGLAVDTQYF. CDR3 DNA sequence: TGTGCCAGCAGTCAAGGACTAGCGGTGGATACGCAGTATTTT.

V is TRBV10-3 and J is TRBJ2-7, with a tentative D call TRBD2 (6 bases). This CDR3 has 18 residues. Germline V gene data show CDR1 as ENHRY and CDR2 as SYGVKD. Trimming shortened V by 1 base and J by 1 base, and 20 bases separated the two germline ends. This CDR3 reads CAISELAIADDNSYEQYF. The CDR3 DNA reads as TGTGCCATCAGTGAGTTGGCGATAGCGGACGACAATTCCTACGAGCAGTACTTC.

This clonotype was seen a few times. J is TRBJ1-2 and V is TRBV20-1, with 9 bases lining up with TRBD1. The CDR3 loop spans 15 amino acids. Germline trimming cut 5 bases from V and 5 bases from J; bases unmatched to any gene: 12. Germline CDR1 DFQATT, CDR2 SNEGSKA (reference sequence). CDR3 bases: TGCAGTGCTGTCTCCCCCGGGACAGGGCAATATGGCTACACCTTC. Its translation is CSAVSPGTGQYGYTF.

The V call is TRBV2, the J call TRBJ2-7; unclear D gene. CDR3 length: 13 residues. The V end lost 4 bases, the J end lost 3 bases, and 10 bases lay between the germline ends. Looked up from germline, CDR1 is SNHLY and CDR2 is FYNNEI. The CDR3 here is CASSGEWGYEQYF. The CDR3, as DNA: TGTGCCAGCAGTGGGGAATGGGGCTACGAGCAGTACTTC.

This clonotype has just a few counts. The chain carries TRBV15 and TRBJ2-5; 11 nucleotides align to TRBD2. The CDR3 is 17 residues long. The V gene's germline CDR1 is LNHNV and CDR2 YYDKDF (reference sequence). The junction had 10 bases not matched to a gene; V was cut back by 0 bases and J by 7 bases. The DNA for the CDR3 is TGTGCCACCAGCAGAGAGCTTGGGCTAGCGGGAGGCGGGACCCAGTACTTC. It codes for CATSRELGLAGGGTQYF.

This chain links TRBV28 with TRBJ2-1; no definite D call. V was cut by 1 base and J by 8 bases, with 9 bases left in between. In germline, CDR1 is MDHEN, CDR2 SYDVKM. CDR3 length: 13 amino acids. CDR3 bases: TGTGCCAGCAGTTTATCTAACCCTTATGAGCAGTTCTTC. Its translation: CASSLSNPYEQFF.

The V and J genes are TRBV5-1 and TRBJ2-3, with a weak D call TRBD1 (6 bases). Germline V gene lookup returns CDR1 SGHRS and CDR2 YFSETQ. The CDR3 is 15 amino acids. V was pared by 4 bases and J by 2 bases, with 14 bases between. CDR3 protein: CASSLQGSLTDTQYF. The DNA of the CDR3 is TGCGCCAGCAGCCTTCAGGGGTCCCTCACAGATACGCAGTATTTT. The entire variable domain, with the rest obtained from reference TRBV5-1 and TRBJ2-3, is as follows: KAGVTQTPRYLIKTRGQQVTLSCSPISGHRSVSWYQQTPGQGLQFLFEYFSETQRNKGNFPGRFSGRQFSNSRSEMNVSTLELGDSALYLCASSLQGSLTDTQYFGPGTRLTVL.

The chain has TRBV20-1 and TRBJ2-5; D not certain. CDR1 is DFQATT, CDR2 SNEGSKA, per germline (reference sequence). V was pared by 4 bases and J by 5 bases, with 11 bases between. The CDR3 has 12 residues. CDR3 DNA sequence: TGCAGTGCTATTAAGACTGTGGAGACCCAGTACTTC. As protein: CSAIKTVETQYF.

This clonotype was seen a handful of times. The chain combines TRBV7-9 with TRBJ2-7; 9 nucleotides agree with TRBD2. The trim removed 7 bases at V and 2 bases at J, leaving 6 bases unmatched. The CDR3 runs to 14 residues. Looked up from germline, CDR1 is SEHNR and CDR2 is FQNEAQ (reference sequence). CDR3 protein: CASTMTSGTYEQYF. The CDR3 DNA follows: TGTGCCAGCACCATGACTAGCGGCACCTACGAGCAGTACTTC.

This clonotype was seen a few times. V gene TRBV6-1 combines with J gene TRBJ1-5; D unresolved. The ends were cut back, 7 bases at V and 0 bases at J, with 13 bases in the middle. Germline lookup yields CDR1 MNHNS and CDR2 SASEGT. This CDR3 has 15 amino acids. The chain's CDR3 is CASTMNSNSNQPQHF. DNA of the CDR3: TGTGCCAGCACAATGAACAGCAATAGCAATCAGCCCCAGCATTTT.

The chain has TRBV6-1 and TRBJ2-5, with 7 positions matching TRBD1. Trimming cost V 6 bases and J 2 bases; bases outside gene matches: 3. Germline CDR1 reads MNHNS; CDR2 reads SASEGT. The CDR3 has 13 residues. The DNA for the CDR3 is TGTGCCAGCAGGTACAGGGGACAAGAGACCCAGTACTTC. This codes for CASRYRGQETQYF.

A single count supports this clonotype. J is TRBJ2-4 and V is TRBV7-9; TRBD1 aligns across 8 bases. The CDR3 loop spans 16 amino acids. Losses at the gene ends were 1 base for V and 2 bases for J; bases not matched to a gene: 4. Germline V gives CDR1 SEHNR, CDR2 FQNEAQ (reference sequence). The DNA of the CDR3 is TGTGCCAGCAGCTTAGAGAGACAGGGGACCAAAAACATTCAGTACTTC. Its translation is CASSLERQGTKNIQYF.

The chain uses TRBV20-1 and TRBJ2-1; 8 nucleotides line up with TRBD2. With 3 bases clipped from V and 5 bases from J, the junction kept 3 bases outside the gene matches. CDR1 is DFQATT and CDR2 is SNEGSKA in the germline V gene (reference sequence). This CDR3 has 13 amino acids. The DNA of the CDR3 is TGCAGTGCTAGCCGAGCGGGAGACAATGAGCAGTTCTTC. Its translation is CSASRAGDNEQFF.

The chain employs TRBV29-1 and TRBJ2-1; 15 positions agree with TRBD2. Germline lookup yields CDR1 SQVTM and CDR2 ANQGSEA. J was trimmed by 7 bases and V by 8 bases; bases with no gene match: 3. The CDR3 is 13 residues long. This chain's CDR3 is CSMGLAGGNEQFF. CDR3 DNA: TGCAGCATGGGACTAGCGGGAGGAAATGAGCAGTTCTTC.

The chain has TRBV20-1 and TRBJ1-1; D is undetermined. Germline V gives CDR1 DFQATT, CDR2 SNEGSKA (reference sequence). The CDR3 consists of 13 residues. Trimming took off 3 bases at V and 8 bases at J, with 16 bases between the two ends. The CDR3 bases are TGCAGTGCTAGCGGATCTAGGGTAGGCGAAGCTTTCTTT. This gives the protein CSASGSRVGEAFF.

The chain combines TRBV6-1 with TRBJ2-7; 7 positions agree with TRBD1. Germline CDR1 and CDR2: MNHNS and SASEGT. V shed 1 base and J 4 bases; nucleotides not matched to a gene: 4. This CDR3 region has 14 residues. CDR3 protein: CASSEGPQGYEQYF. CDR3 bases: TGTGCCAGCAGTGAAGGCCCACAGGGGTACGAGCAGTACTTC.

This rearrangement joins TRBV29-1 to TRBJ2-1, with D unresolved. Per the germline V gene, CDR1 is SQVTM and CDR2 is ANQGSEA. This CDR3 is built from 14 residues. V was trimmed by 2 bases and J by 3 bases, leaving 11 bases between them. In DNA form, the CDR3 reads TGCAGCGTTGAACCCGTGAGGAGCTACAATGAGCAGTTCTTC. This gives the protein CSVEPVRSYNEQFF.

The V gene is TRBV3-1, the J gene TRBJ2-1; 8 positions agree with TRBD2. The CDR3 has 17 residues. V lost 0 bases to trimming and J lost 2 bases; unmatched junction nucleotides: 6. The germline V gene encodes CDR1 LGHDT and CDR2 YNNKEL (reference sequence). In DNA, the CDR3 is TGTGCCAGCAGCCAAGATAGCACTAGCGGTGCCTACAATGAGCAGTTCTTC. Translating gives CASSQDSTSGAYNEQFF.

Comment on this clonotype: A junction end diverges from the germline sequence, so it may reflect a read error. The chain carries TRBV18 and TRBJ2-3, with 10 bases identical to TRBD2. Germline V lookup: CDR1 KGHSH, CDR2 LQKENI. This CDR3 comprises 16 residues. As DNA, the CDR3 is TGTGCCGGCTCCCTAGCCGGGACTAGCGCCACAGATACGCAGTATTTT. Protein product: CAGSLAGTSATDTQYF. Complete variable domain (other parts from reference TRBV18 and TRBJ2-3): NAGVMQNPRHLVRRRGQEARLRCSPMKGHSHVYWYRQLPEEGLKFMVYLQKENIIDESGMPKERFSAEFPKEGPSILRIQQVVRGDSAAYFCAGSLAGTSATDTQYFGPGTRLTVL.

This chain connects TRBV5-1 to TRBJ2-5; 10 nucleotides line up with TRBD1. The CDR3 contains 15 residues. Per germline, CDR1 SGHRS and CDR2 YFSETQ. V shed 0 bases and J 5 bases; nucleotides not matched to a gene: 4. The DNA for the CDR3 is TGCGCCAGCAGCTTGGCGACAGGGGGCTTGGAGACCCAGTACTTC. Translating it yields CASSLATGGLETQYF.

This sequence joins TRBV5-1 and TRBJ2-5; possible D gene TRBD1, 5 bases. The CDR3 is 14 amino acids. CDR1 is SGHRS, CDR2 YFSETQ, per germline. The germline V and J ends were trimmed by 4 bases and 1 base, with 11 bases remaining between them. The CDR3 loop is CASSVGHLQETQYF. CDR3 nucleotides: TGCGCCAGCAGCGTCGGACACCTCCAAGAGACCCAGTACTTC.

The chain links TRBV18 to TRBJ1-5, with D possibly matching TRBD1 (6 bases). Germline lookup yields CDR1 KGHSH and CDR2 LQKENI. The CDR3 spans 14 residues. V lost 3 bases to trimming and J lost 6 bases, with 12 bases between them. The CDR3 is CASSPGQQGQPQHF. The CDR3, as DNA: TGTGCCAGCTCACCGGGGCAACAGGGTCAGCCCCAGCATTTT.

The rearrangement joins TRBV20-1 to TRBJ2-5; 7 bases are shared with TRBD1. The CDR3 loop spans 14 amino acids. V gave up 1 base and J gave up 5 bases; unmatched junction bases: 7. The germline gives CDR1 DFQATT, CDR2 SNEGSKA (reference sequence). CDR3 in amino acids: CSARGGTVVETQYF. The CDR3 coding sequence is TGCAGTGCTAGAGGGGGGACAGTAGTGGAGACCCAGTACTTC.

The rearrangement joins TRBV5-1 to TRBJ2-7; the match to TRBD1 covers 8 bases. After removal of 1 base from V and 1 base from J, the junction contained 7 bases not matched to a gene. The CDR3 sequence is 16 residues long. Per the germline V gene, CDR1 is SGHRS and CDR2 is YFSETQ. The chain's CDR3 is CASSLLGTGVSYEQYF. Here the CDR3 DNA reads TGCGCCAGCAGCTTGTTAGGGACAGGCGTATCCTACGAGCAGTACTTC.

This chain connects TRBV12-3 or TRBV12-4 to TRBJ2-1; 8 nucleotides agree with TRBD2. The CDR3 totals 15 residues. J was trimmed by 4 bases and V by 7 bases; bases with no gene match: 9. The CDR3 loop reads CASTLTGGPYNEQFF. In nucleotides, the CDR3 is TGTGCCAGCACTCTAACGGGAGGGCCGTACAATGAGCAGTTCTTC.

In this sample, this clonotype turned up a few times. The chain recombines TRBV20-1 with TRBJ2-7; D gene ambiguous. V dropped 0 bases and J dropped 3 bases, with 9 bases sitting between them. The CDR3 totals 13 residues. Germline CDR1 and CDR2: DFQATT and SNEGSKA (reference sequence). The DNA for the CDR3 is TGCAGTGCTAGAGATAGAACTTACTACGAGCAGTACTTC. This gives the protein CSARDRTYYEQYF.

V and J are TRBV10-3 and TRBJ2-1, with TRBD2 as a possible D gene (6 bases). This CDR3 region has 12 residues. Germline values: CDR1 ENHRY, CDR2 SYGVKD. Trimming stripped 3 bases from V and 8 bases from J, with 8 bases between. The CDR3 spells CAISEREDEQFF. For the CDR3, the DNA is TGTGCCATCAGTGAAAGGGAGGATGAGCAGTTCTTC.

This clonotype turned up a few times. V is TRBV25-1 and J is TRBJ1-1; D unclear. The germline V gene encodes CDR1 MGHDK and CDR2 SYGVNS. V was clipped by 7 bases and J by 1 base, with 10 bases between them. CDR3 size: 13 residues. CDR3 residues: CASTPRRNTEAFF. CDR3 nucleotides: TGTGCCAGCACTCCCCGACGGAACACTGAAGCTTTCTTT.